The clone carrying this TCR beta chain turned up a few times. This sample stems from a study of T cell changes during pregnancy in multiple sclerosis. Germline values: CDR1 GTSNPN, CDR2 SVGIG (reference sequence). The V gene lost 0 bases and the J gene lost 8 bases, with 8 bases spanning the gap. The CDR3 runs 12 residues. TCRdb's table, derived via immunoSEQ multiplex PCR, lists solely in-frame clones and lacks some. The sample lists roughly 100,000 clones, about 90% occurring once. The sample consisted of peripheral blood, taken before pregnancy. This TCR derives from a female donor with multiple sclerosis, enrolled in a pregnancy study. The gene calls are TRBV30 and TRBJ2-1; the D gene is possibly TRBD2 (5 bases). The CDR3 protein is CAWSVLGDEQFF. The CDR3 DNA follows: TGTGCCTGGAGTGTACTCGGGGATGAGCAGTTCTTC.